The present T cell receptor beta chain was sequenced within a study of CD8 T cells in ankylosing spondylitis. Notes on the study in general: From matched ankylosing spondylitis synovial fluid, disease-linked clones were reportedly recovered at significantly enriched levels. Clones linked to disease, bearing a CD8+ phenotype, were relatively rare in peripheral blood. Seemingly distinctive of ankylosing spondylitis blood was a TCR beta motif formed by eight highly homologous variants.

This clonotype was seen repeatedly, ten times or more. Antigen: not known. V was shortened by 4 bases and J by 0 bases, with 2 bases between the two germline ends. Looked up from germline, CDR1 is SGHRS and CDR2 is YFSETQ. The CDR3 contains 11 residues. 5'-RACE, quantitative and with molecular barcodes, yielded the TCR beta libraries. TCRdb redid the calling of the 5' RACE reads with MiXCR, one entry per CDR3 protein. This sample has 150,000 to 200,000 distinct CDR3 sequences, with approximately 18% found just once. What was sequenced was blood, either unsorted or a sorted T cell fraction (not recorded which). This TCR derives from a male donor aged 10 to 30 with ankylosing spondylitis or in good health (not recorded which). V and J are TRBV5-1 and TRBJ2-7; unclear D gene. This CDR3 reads CASSTSYEQYF. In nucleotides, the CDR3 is TGCGCCAGCAGCACCTCCTACGAGCAGTACTTC. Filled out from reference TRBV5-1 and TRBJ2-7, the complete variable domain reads KAGVTQTPRYLIKTRGQQVTLSCSPISGHRSVSWYQQTPGQGLQFLFEYFSETQRNKGNFPGRFSGRQFSNSRSEMNVSTLELGDSALYLCASSTSYEQYFGPGTRLTVT.